This section outlines one TCR beta chain sequence together with its context. This specimen includes other DNA sequences encoding the same CDR3. Germline values: CDR1 SQVTM, CDR2 ANQGSEA. The CDR3 is made up of 10 amino acids. With 6 bases removed from V and 5 bases from J, the gap between germline ends came to 7 bases. Profiling relied on immunoSEQ multiplex PCR, and the TCRdb table lists in-frame clones only, not all of them. The repertoire holds about 28,000 clones, with roughly 78% as singletons. This sample stems from a study of control samples from healthy donors and cancer patients. The sample comprised PBMCs. V usage is TRBV29-1 and J usage is TRBJ1-2; perhaps TRBD1 as D (5 bases). The sequence was collected from a man aged 55 to 70 with head and neck cancer. The CDR3 DNA follows: TGCAGCGTCGACAGTTATGGCTACACCTTC. Its protein product is CSVDSYGYTF.